These 4 T cell receptor beta chains were sequenced from one sample in a study of blood T cell repertoires in COVID-19. TCRdb's copy holds only in-frame clones and misses some; the assay was immunoSEQ multiplex PCR. The table has roughly 360,000 clones, around nine tenths seen once; the top ten hold 0.95% to 1%. Sequencing used PBMCs or T cells enriched from blood (not recorded which). These TCRs come from a woman in her twenties or thirties with acute COVID-19.

The chain couples TRBV13 to TRBJ2-4; TRBD2 might be the D (5 bases). The CDR3 extends over 14 amino acids. The V gene's germline CDR1 is PRHDT and CDR2 FYEKMQ (reference sequence). V shed 7 bases and J shed 6 bases, with 16 bases lying between them. The CDR3 DNA sequence: TGTGCCAGCAACAGCGGTGGGCCTGGAAACATTCAGTACTTC. Protein product: CASNSGGPGNIQYF.

V and J are TRBV12-3 or TRBV12-4 and TRBJ2-7; 8 bases are shared with TRBD1. V was clipped by 6 bases and J by 5 bases; unmatched bases: 6. This CDR3 spans 13 amino acids. This CDR3 reads CASRTTGGNEQYF. The CDR3 bases are TGTGCCAGCAGGACCACAGGGGGAAACGAGCAGTACTTC.

This chain connects TRBV18 to TRBJ1-1; a possible D gene is TRBD1 (6 bases). The CDR3 is 16 residues long. With 5 bases removed from V and 1 base from J, the gap between germline ends came to 17 bases. Germline V gene lookup returns CDR1 KGHSH and CDR2 LQKENI. Here the CDR3 reads CASSTDRLTPNTEAFF. The CDR3 nucleotides read TGTGCCAGCTCAACCGACAGGCTTACACCGAACACTGAAGCTTTCTTT.

The rearrangement links TRBV14 to TRBJ2-1; no clear D gene. The V and J ends lost 0 bases and 0 bases respectively, with 6 bases between them. Germline CDR1 reads SGHDN; CDR2 reads FVKESK. There are 15 residues in the CDR3. CDR3 region: CASSQDPGSYNEQFF. CDR3 coding DNA: TGTGCCAGCAGCCAAGATCCGGGCTCCTACAATGAGCAGTTCTTC.